A selection of T cell receptor beta chains follows, all from one sample in a study of beta chain features in type 1 diabetes. Sequencing used immunoSEQ multiplex PCR; TCRdb keeps in-frame clones, though not all of them. Found here are about 930,000 clones, 17% of them singletons; the top ten hold about 0.02%. The sample consisted of naive CD4+ T cells from blood. The source is a woman under 30 in good health. CDR3s include the opening cysteine and the closing phenylalanine or tryptophan. The D gene is left open where the match is weak. Where a row states a size, it is once, few, many or the class of an expanded clone; other rows omit it.

cdr3_length | d_call | j_call | v_call | clone_size | cdr3_nt | cdr3_aa
14 | NA | TRBJ1-5 | TRBV6-6 | NA | TGTGCCAGCGGACTCGGGACCCGCAATCAGCCCCAGCATTTT | CASGLGTRNQPQHF
18 | NA | TRBJ2-1 | TRBV4-1 | NA | TGCGCCAGCAGCCAAGTTCCCCCCCAGGAGAGCTCCTACAATGAGCAGTTCTTC | CASSQVPPQESSYNEQFF
14 | NA | TRBJ2-7 | TRBV5-6 | NA | TGTGCCAGCAGCTTTCTACCGGGGAAGTACGAGCAGTACTTC | CASSFLPGKYEQYF
14 | NA | TRBJ2-7 | TRBV28 | once | TGTGCCAGCAGTGACGGACATAGCTCCTACGAGCAGTACTTC | CASSDGHSSYEQYF
12 | NA | TRBJ2-7 | TRBV25-1 | NA | TGTGCCAGCAGTGAGCGCAACGACGAGCAGTACTTC | CASSERNDEQYF
12 | NA | TRBJ2-1 | TRBV5-1 | NA | TGCGCCAGCTCGGCGGGCTACGGTCGGCAGTTCTTC | CASSAGYGRQFF
15 | NA | TRBJ1-1 | TRBV6-5 | NA | TGTGCCAGCAGAAGTCTGAGCGAGGGGAACACTGAAGCTTTCTTT | CASRSLSEGNTEAFF
14 | NA | TRBJ1-4 | TRBV10-3 | few | TGTGCCATCAGTGAAAGGAGGGCTAATGAAAAACTGTTTTTT | CAISERRANEKLFF
13 | NA | TRBJ2-7 | TRBV18 | NA | TGTGCCAGCTCACCACCGGAGGGGGTCGAGCAGTACTTC | CASSPPEGVEQYF
15 | NA | TRBJ1-4 | TRBV4-2 | NA | TGTGCCAGCAGCCAAGATAGGGCTTTGCGTGAAAAACTGTTTTTT | CASSQDRALREKLFF
13 | NA | TRBJ2-5 | TRBV7-8 | few | TGTGCCAGCAGCATAGGGCCCCAAGAGACCCAGTACTTC | CASSIGPQETQYF
13 | NA | TRBJ2-7 | TRBV19 | once | TGTGCCAGTAGTCAAGGACTTGCTTACGAGCAGTACTTC | CASSQGLAYEQYF
13 | NA | TRBJ2-3 | TRBV11-2 | few | TGTGCCAGCAGCGGCGGTTGGGGAGATACGCAGTATTTT | CASSGGWGDTQYF
13 | NA | TRBJ2-1 | TRBV28 | NA | TGTGCCAGCAGCCGGAGCTCCTACAATGAGCAGTTCTTC | CASSRSSYNEQFF
13 | NA | TRBJ2-3 | TRBV28 | few | TGTGCCGGAAGGAGTCTGAACACAGATACGCAGTATTTT | CAGRSLNTDTQYF
14 | NA | TRBJ2-5 | TRBV5-1 | NA | TGCGCCAGCAGCTCAGGACAGAACCAAGAGACCCAGTACTTC | CASSSGQNQETQYF
15 | TRBD2 | TRBJ2-1 | TRBV2 | NA | TGTGCCAGCAGTGAGGGGCTAGCGGGGTTCGATGAGCAGTTCTTC | CASSEGLAGFDEQFF
9 | NA | TRBJ2-7 | TRBV7-2 | NA | TGTGCCAGGGCAGGCCCCCAGTACTTC | CARAGPQYF
14 | NA | TRBJ1-2 | TRBV7-9 | NA | TGTGCCAGCAGCCTTGAGTGGGTCGACTATGGCTACACCTTC | CASSLEWVDYGYTF
15 | NA | TRBJ2-7 | TRBV7-2 | few | TGTGCCAGCAGCTTAGCTCCGGACTCGTTCTACGAGCAGTACTTC | CASSLAPDSFYEQYF
15 | NA | TRBJ2-2 | TRBV6-6 | few | TGTGCCACCTCACTCTTTGGGCCACAAACCGGGGAGCTGTTTTTT | CATSLFGPQTGELFF
16 | NA | TRBJ1-2 | TRBV29-1 | NA | TGCAGCGTTCGTGTCGCAACAGGGACGATGAACTATGGCTACACCTTC | CSVRVATGTMNYGYTF
17 | TRBD2 | TRBJ2-1 | TRBV19 | NA | TGTGCCACCCTCGGGACTAGCGGGAGTATCTCCTACAATGAGCAGTTCTTC | CATLGTSGSISYNEQFF
14 | NA | TRBJ1-2 | TRBV15 | NA | TGTGCCACCAGCTTCGGGGGCGCACGCTATGGCTACACCTTC | CATSFGGARYGYTF
14 | TRBD1 | TRBJ2-7 | TRBV7-2 | few | TGTGCCAGCAGCTTAGTCGGTTCAGGGGGCGAGCAGTACTTC | CASSLVGSGGEQYF
14 | NA | TRBJ1-5 | TRBV10-3 | NA | TGTGCCATCAGTGCTCGACAGGGCAATCAGCCCCAGCATTTT | CAISARQGNQPQHF